The 19 T cell receptor beta chains below were found in one sample sequenced in a study of blood T cells in healthy people across ages (dated by TCRdb to about 2015). The library was obtained by 5' RACE. Sequencing was carried out with an Illumina HiSeq 2500. A second PCR of about 7 to 12 cycles was performed with a sample-barcoded 5' primer and a J-beta primer mix. TCRdb cleaned the public reads at Q25 with fastp, built clones with MiXCR and kept in-frame beta chains. Merged by CDR3 protein, the rows form single entries marked with the most common genes and DNA. In this sample the table shows 1.6 million or so distinct CDR3 sequences, about 35% of which occur a single time. The ten largest clones add up to approximately 10% of the sample. Sample: blood. These receptors all stem from a woman under 40 in good health.

J is TRBJ2-1 and V is TRBV10-3; D unclear. Germline CDR1 and CDR2: ENHRY and SYGVKD. The length of the CDR3 is 15 residues. The V gene lost 0 bases and the J gene lost 7 bases, with 13 bases spanning the gap. The CDR3 spells CAISESIGLINEQFF. As DNA, the CDR3 is TGTGCCATCAGTGAGTCAATCGGCCTAATTAATGAGCAGTTCTTC.

With regard to this clonotype: A read error may produce the germline difference seen at one junction end. In DNA form, the CDR3 reads TGTGCCAACAGTGAAGGTGGGCAGCCCCAGCATTTT. This translates into CANSEGGQPQHF. The chain employs TRBV25-1 and TRBJ1-5, with unresolved D. This CDR3 has 12 residues. CDR1 and CDR2 from the germline V gene are MGHDK and SYGVNS.

This clonotype was found many times. The chain carries TRBV20-1 and TRBJ2-7; 9 bases match TRBD2. Germline CDR1 reads DFQATT; CDR2 reads SNEGSKA (reference sequence). J gave up 0 bases and V 3 bases, and 12 bases lay outside the gene matches. CDR3 length: 17 amino acids. CDR3 sequence (DNA): TGCAGTGCTAGTGCGTCGTTTGGCGGGGGGGGCTCCTACGAGCAGTACTTC. Translated, it gives CSASASFGGGGSYEQYF.

As for this clonotype: The junction shows a germline mismatch at one end, possibly a read error. V gene TRBV3-1 combines with J gene TRBJ2-2, with D maybe TRBD1 (6 bases). Germline assignment: CDR1 LGHDT and CDR2 YNNKEL (reference sequence). The CDR3 length is 16 residues. The CDR3 is CAGSQGWTAFTGELFF. In DNA form, the CDR3 reads TGTGCCGGCAGCCAAGGGTGGACAGCCTTTACCGGGGAGCTGTTTTTT.

This clonotype was seen many times. This rearrangement joins TRBV25-1 to TRBJ1-5; D not resolved. Germline assignment: CDR1 MGHDK and CDR2 SYGVNS. The CDR3 is 14 residues long. Between the trimmed V and J ends, which lost 3 bases and 3 bases, there was a span of 9 bases. As DNA, the CDR3 is TGTGCCAGCAGTGACCAGCACAACAATCAGCCCCAGCATTTT. Its protein is CASSDQHNNQPQHF.

The V gene is TRBV7-2, the J gene TRBJ2-4; the match to TRBD2 covers 9 bases. The assigned J gene may be wrong: the sequence end matches TRBJ2-5 better. This CDR3 has 16 amino acids. Looked up from germline, CDR1 is SGHTA and CDR2 is FQGNSA. CDR3 bases: TGTGCCAGCAGCTTAGCCGCGGGACTAGCCAGAGAGACCCAGTACTTC. Translated: CASSLAAGLARETQYF.

The genes are TRBV27 and TRBJ2-7, with 8 bases lining up with TRBD2. The germline V gene has CDR1 MNHEY and CDR2 SMNVEV (reference sequence). The CDR3 is 15 residues long. Unmatched junction bases numbered 9, after V lost 5 bases and J lost 3 bases. This CDR3 reads CASSRQAGVGYEQYF. As DNA, the CDR3 is TGTGCCAGCAGTAGACAAGCGGGAGTCGGCTACGAGCAGTACTTC.

The chain carries TRBV9 and TRBJ2-7, with D perhaps matching TRBD1 (5 bases). Germline V gives CDR1 SGDLS, CDR2 YYNGEE. V lost 4 bases and J 3 bases, leaving 14 bases between the germline ends. The CDR3 is 14 residues long. CDR3: CASSTDTNFYEQYF. DNA of the CDR3: TGTGCCAGCAGCACGGACACAAACTTCTACGAGCAGTACTTC.

The chain combines TRBV7-3 with TRBJ2-1; TRBD2 might be the D (7 bases). This CDR3 spans 17 amino acids. The germline V gene encodes CDR1 SGHTA and CDR2 FQGTGA. V was shortened by 4 bases and J by 0 bases, with 16 bases between the two germline ends. CDR3 nucleotide sequence: TGTGCCAGCAGCTACGCCCCGGGGGGCCGCTCCTACAATGAGCAGTTCTTC. Its translation is CASSYAPGGRSYNEQFF.

In its sample, this clonotype was seen a few times. This rearrangement joins TRBV5-1 to TRBJ2-1; 7 bases fit TRBD2. CDR3 length equals 15 residues. Germline assignment: CDR1 SGHRS and CDR2 YFSETQ. The ends lost 4 bases at V and 8 bases at J; junction bases unmatched: 12. This CDR3 is CASSAQGLVLDEQFF. The CDR3 bases are TGCGCCAGCAGCGCTCAAGGACTAGTATTGGATGAGCAGTTCTTC.

About this clonotype: Here the CDR3 omits its conserved ending phenylalanine or tryptophan, so a read error is the likely source. The rearrangement joins TRBV5-5 to TRBJ2-2; D is perhaps TRBD1 (6 bases). V dropped 0 bases and J dropped 4 bases, with 22 bases sitting between them. CDR1 is SGHKS, CDR2 YYEKEE, per germline (reference sequence). The CDR3 loop spans 19 amino acids. CDR3 loop: CASSLGGAGQKKFTGELFV. The CDR3 DNA follows: TGTGCCAGCAGCTTGGGGGGCGCAGGACAGAAGAAGTTCACCGGGGAGCTGTTTGTT.

The chain uses TRBV7-9 and TRBJ1-1; 9 nucleotides line up with TRBD1. CDR3 length: 15 amino acids. Trimming removed 6 bases from V and 4 bases from J; junction bases left unmatched: 9. Germline CDR1 reads SEHNR; CDR2 reads FQNEAQ (reference sequence). CDR3 sequence: CASSPDRGLSTEAFF. CDR3 DNA sequence: TGTGCCAGCAGTCCGGACAGGGGACTAAGCACTGAAGCTTTCTTT.

This clonotype occurred many times. The chain combines TRBV5-1 with TRBJ2-2; no reliable D call. This CDR3 is built from 16 residues. Trimming cost V 2 bases and J 5 bases, with 16 bases left between them. Germline lookup yields CDR1 SGHRS and CDR2 YFSETQ. The CDR3 here is CASSFRFERSTGELFF. DNA for the CDR3: TGCGCCAGCAGCTTTCGTTTTGAACGTTCTACCGGGGAGCTGTTTTTT. Full variable domain (missing parts from reference TRBV5-1 and TRBJ2-2): KAGVTQTPRYLIKTRGQQVTLSCSPISGHRSVSWYQQTPGQGLQFLFEYFSETQRNKGNFPGRFSGRQFSNSRSEMNVSTLELGDSALYLCASSFRFERSTGELFFGEGSRLTVL.

This rearrangement joins TRBV5-6 to TRBJ1-1; 7 bases line up with TRBD1. The CDR3 length is 15 residues. Germline V CDR1 and CDR2: SGHDT, YYEEEE. The V and J ends lost 4 bases and 3 bases, in that order; junction bases with no gene match: 9. The CDR3 region is CASSLKQGMDTEAFF. CDR3 nucleotides: TGTGCCAGCAGCCTCAAACAGGGGATGGACACTGAAGCTTTCTTT.

The genes are TRBV7-9 and TRBJ2-3, with 9 positions matching TRBD1. The CDR3 length is 16 residues. Germline V lookup: CDR1 SEHNR, CDR2 FQNEAQ (reference sequence). Trimming removed 6 bases from V and 0 bases from J; junction bases left unmatched: 7. CDR3 DNA: TGTGCCAGCAGGGGCGGGACAGGGCTTAGCACAGATACGCAGTATTTT. Amino acid sequence: CASRGGTGLSTDTQYF.

The chain employs TRBV27 and TRBJ2-1; the match to TRBD2 covers 9 bases. Germline trimming cut 5 bases from V and 6 bases from J; bases unmatched to any gene: 14. The CDR3 spans 17 residues. The germline V gene has CDR1 MNHEY and CDR2 SMNVEV (reference sequence). As DNA, the CDR3 is TGTGCCAGCAGTAACACCGACTTAGCGGGAGTGATCAATGAGCAGTTCTTC. This sequence encodes CASSNTDLAGVINEQFF.

The chain links TRBV15 to TRBJ1-2; D is unclear. This CDR3 is built from 14 residues. Trimming removed 1 base from V and 4 bases from J, with 10 bases in between. The germline V gene encodes CDR1 LNHNV and CDR2 YYDKDF (reference sequence). This CDR3 reads CATSRVGPAYGYTF. CDR3 coding DNA: TGTGCCACCAGCAGAGTTGGACCGGCCTATGGCTACACCTTC.

The chain links TRBV27 to TRBJ1-2; tentative D call: TRBD1 (5 bases). From germline, CDR1 is MNHEY and CDR2 SMNVEV (reference sequence). This CDR3 has 14 residues. V was clipped by 2 bases and J by 2 bases, with 9 bases between them. Written as DNA, the CDR3 is TGTGCCAGCAGTTTAGGGGGGGAGAACTATGGCTACACCTTC. Its protein is CASSLGGENYGYTF.

This clonotype was observed a handful of times. The chain uses TRBV28 and TRBJ2-3; D possibly matches TRBD1 or TRBD2 (6 bases each). V lost 3 bases and J lost 3, with 13 bases in between. Germline values: CDR1 MDHEN, CDR2 SYDVKM. The CDR3 length is 15 residues. DNA of the CDR3: TGTGCCAGCAGTTTGAAGGAGGGGACAACAGATACGCAGTATTTT. As protein: CASSLKEGTTDTQYF. The variable domain in full, with the rest retrieved from reference TRBV28 and TRBJ2-3, is DVKVTQSSRYLVKRTGEKVFLECVQDMDHENMFWYRQDPGLGLRLIYFSYDVKMKEKGDIPEGYSVSREKKERFSLILESASTNQTSMYLCASSLKEGTTDTQYFGPGTRLTVL.